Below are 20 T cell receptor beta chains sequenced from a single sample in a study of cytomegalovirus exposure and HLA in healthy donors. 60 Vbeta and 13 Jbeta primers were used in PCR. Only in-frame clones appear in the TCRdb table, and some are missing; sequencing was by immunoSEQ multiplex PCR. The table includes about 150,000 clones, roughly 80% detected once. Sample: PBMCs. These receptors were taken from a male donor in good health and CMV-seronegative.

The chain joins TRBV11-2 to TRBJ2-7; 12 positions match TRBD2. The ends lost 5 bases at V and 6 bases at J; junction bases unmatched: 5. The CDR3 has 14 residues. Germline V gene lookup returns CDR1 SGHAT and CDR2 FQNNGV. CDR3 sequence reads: CASSARTSGAEQYF. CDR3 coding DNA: TGTGCCAGCAGCGCACGGACTAGCGGGGCCGAGCAGTACTTC.

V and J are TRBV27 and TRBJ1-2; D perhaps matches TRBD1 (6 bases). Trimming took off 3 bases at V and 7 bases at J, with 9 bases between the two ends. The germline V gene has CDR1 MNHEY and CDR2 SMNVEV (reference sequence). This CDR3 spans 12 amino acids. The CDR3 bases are TGTGCCAGCAGTTTGGGCAGGGGTGGCTACACCTTC. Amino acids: CASSLGRGGYTF.

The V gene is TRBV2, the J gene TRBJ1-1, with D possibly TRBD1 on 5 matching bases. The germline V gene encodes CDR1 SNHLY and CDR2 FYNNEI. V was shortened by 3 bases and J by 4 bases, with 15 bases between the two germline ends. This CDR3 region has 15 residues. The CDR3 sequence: CASSEGTSRTTEAFF. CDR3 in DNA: TGTGCCAGCAGTGAGGGGACTTCCCGGACCACTGAAGCTTTCTTT.

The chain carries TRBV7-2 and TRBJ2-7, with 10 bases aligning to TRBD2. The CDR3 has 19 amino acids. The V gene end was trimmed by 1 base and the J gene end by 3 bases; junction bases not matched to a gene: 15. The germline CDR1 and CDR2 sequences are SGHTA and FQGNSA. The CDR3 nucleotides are TGTGCCAGCAGCTTAGTTGGCACTAGCGGGATTGGGTCCATCTACGAGCAGTACTTC. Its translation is CASSLVGTSGIGSIYEQYF.

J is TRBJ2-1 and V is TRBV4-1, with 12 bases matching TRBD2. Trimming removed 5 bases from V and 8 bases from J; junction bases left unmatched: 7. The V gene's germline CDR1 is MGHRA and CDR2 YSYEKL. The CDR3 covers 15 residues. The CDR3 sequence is CASSSSGGGLDEQFF. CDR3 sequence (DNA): TGCGCCAGCAGCTCTAGCGGGGGGGGTCTCGATGAGCAGTTCTTC.

The CDR3 DNA sequence: TGTGCCAGCAGCTTGGGGGTAGCGGGGGGGTACAATGAGCAGTTCTTC. This gives the protein CASSLGVAGGYNEQFF. This chain uses TRBV5-6 with TRBJ2-1, with TRBD2 matching 11 bases. V shed 0 bases and J 4 bases; nucleotides not matched to a gene: 3. Germline CDR1 is SGHDT and CDR2 is YYEEEE. The CDR3 sequence is 16 residues long. The whole variable domain, filled in from reference TRBV5-6 and TRBJ2-1, reads DAGVTQSPTHLIKTRGQQVTLRCSPKSGHDTVSWYQQALGQGPQFIFQYYEEEERQRGNFPDRFSGHQFPNYSSELNVNALLLGDSALYLCASSLGVAGGYNEQFFGPGTRLTVL.

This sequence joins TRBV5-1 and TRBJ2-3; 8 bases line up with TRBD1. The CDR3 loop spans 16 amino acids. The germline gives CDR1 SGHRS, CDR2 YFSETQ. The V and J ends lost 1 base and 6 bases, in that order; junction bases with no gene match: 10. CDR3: CASSLSRGQAMDTQYF. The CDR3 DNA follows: TGCGCCAGCAGCTTGTCCAGGGGGCAAGCCATGGATACGCAGTATTTT.

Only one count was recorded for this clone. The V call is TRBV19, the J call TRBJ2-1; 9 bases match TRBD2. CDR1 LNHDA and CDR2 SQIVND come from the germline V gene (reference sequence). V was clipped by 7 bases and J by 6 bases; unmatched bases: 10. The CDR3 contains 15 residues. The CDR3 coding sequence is TGTGCCAGTAAGCGCGGGGGGGCGGATCTCAATGAGCAGTTCTTC. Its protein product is CASKRGGADLNEQFF.

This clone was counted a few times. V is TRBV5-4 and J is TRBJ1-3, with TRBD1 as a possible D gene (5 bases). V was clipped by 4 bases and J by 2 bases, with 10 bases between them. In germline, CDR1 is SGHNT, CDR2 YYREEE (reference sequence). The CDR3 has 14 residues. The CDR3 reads CASSHARAGNTIYF. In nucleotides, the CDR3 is TGTGCCAGCAGCCACGCCAGGGCTGGAAACACCATATATTTT.

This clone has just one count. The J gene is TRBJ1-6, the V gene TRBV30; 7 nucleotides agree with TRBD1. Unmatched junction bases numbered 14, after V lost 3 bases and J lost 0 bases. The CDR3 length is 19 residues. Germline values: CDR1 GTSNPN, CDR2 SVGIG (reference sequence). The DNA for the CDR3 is TGTGCCTGGAGCCCCGACAGGGCATCAGCCGCCTCCTATAATTCACCCCTCCACTTT. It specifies CAWSPDRASAASYNSPLHF.

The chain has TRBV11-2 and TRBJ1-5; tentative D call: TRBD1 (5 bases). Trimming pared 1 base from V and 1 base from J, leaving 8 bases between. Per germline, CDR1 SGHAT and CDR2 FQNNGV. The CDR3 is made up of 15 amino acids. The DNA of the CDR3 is TGTGCCAGCAGCTTAGGGGGCAGGAGCAATCAGCCCCAGCATTTT. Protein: CASSLGGRSNQPQHF.

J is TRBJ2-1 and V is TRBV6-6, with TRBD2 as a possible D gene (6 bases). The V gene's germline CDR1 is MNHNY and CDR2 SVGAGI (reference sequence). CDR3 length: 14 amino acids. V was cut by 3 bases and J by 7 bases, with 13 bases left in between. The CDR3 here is CASSYGDSTNEQFF. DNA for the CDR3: TGTGCCAGCAGTTATGGGGACTCCACTAATGAGCAGTTCTTC.

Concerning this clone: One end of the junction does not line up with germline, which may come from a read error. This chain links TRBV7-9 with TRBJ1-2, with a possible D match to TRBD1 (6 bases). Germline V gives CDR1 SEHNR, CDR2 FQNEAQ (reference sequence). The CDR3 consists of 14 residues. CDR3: CSSSNRTGNYGYTF. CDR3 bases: TGTTCCAGCAGCAATAGAACAGGGAACTATGGCTACACCTTC.

The CDR3 coding sequence is TGTGCCAGCAGCTTAGCGGCAGGGGTTCCCTACAATGAGCAGTTCTTC. Translating gives CASSLAAGVPYNEQFF. The chain joins TRBV7-2 to TRBJ2-1; possibly TRBD1 for D (6 bases). V was clipped by 0 bases and J by 2 bases, with 11 bases between them. The CDR3 is made up of 16 amino acids. Germline V gene sequence: CDR1 SGHTA, CDR2 FQGNSA. Filled out from reference TRBV7-2 and TRBJ2-1, the complete variable domain reads GAGVSQSPSNKVTEKGKDVELRCDPISGHTALYWYRQSLGQGLEFLIYFQGNSAPDKSGLPSDRFSAERTGGSVSTLTIQRTQQEDSAVYLCASSLAAGVPYNEQFFGPGTRLTVL.

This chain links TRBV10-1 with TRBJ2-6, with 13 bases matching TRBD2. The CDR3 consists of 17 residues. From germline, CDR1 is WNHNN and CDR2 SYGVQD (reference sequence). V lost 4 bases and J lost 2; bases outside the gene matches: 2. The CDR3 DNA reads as TGCGCCAGCAGTGGACTAGCGGGAGGTCCTGGGGCCAACGTCCTGACTTTC. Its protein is CASSGLAGGPGANVLTF.

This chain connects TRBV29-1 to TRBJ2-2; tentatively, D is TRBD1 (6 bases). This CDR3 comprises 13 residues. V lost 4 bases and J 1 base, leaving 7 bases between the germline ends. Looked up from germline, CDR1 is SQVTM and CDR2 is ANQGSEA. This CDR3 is CSVGDKNTGELFF. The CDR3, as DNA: TGCAGCGTTGGGGACAAGAACACCGGGGAGCTGTTTTTT.

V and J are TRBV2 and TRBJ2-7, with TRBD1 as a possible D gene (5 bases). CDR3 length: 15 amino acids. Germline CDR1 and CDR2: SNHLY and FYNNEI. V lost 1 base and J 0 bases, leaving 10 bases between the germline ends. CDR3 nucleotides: TGTGCCAGCAGTGAAGGCAGGGTCAGCTCCTACGAGCAGTACTTC. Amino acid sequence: CASSEGRVSSYEQYF.

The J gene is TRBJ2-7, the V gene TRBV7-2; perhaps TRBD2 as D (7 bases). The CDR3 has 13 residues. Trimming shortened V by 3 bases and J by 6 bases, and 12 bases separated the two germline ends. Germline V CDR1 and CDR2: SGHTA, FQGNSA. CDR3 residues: CASSFRGGLEQYF. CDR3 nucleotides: TGTGCCAGCAGCTTTAGGGGGGGGCTCGAGCAGTACTTC.

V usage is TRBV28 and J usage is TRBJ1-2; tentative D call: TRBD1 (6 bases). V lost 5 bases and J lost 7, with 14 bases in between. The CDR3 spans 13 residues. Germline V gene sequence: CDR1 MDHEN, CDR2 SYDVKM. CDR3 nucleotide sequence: TGTGCCAGCAGTCCCTCAGGGGCAGCTGGCTACACCTTC. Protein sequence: CASSPSGAAGYTF.

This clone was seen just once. The CDR3 sequence is CASSLRQGTTGGYTF. DNA of the CDR3: TGTGCCAGCAGCCTCCGACAGGGGACGACAGGAGGCTACACCTTC. The V and J genes are TRBV5-4 and TRBJ1-2; TRBD1 matches at 8 bases. The germline V gene has CDR1 SGHNT and CDR2 YYREEE (reference sequence). The CDR3 loop spans 15 amino acids. V was clipped by 4 bases and J by 8 bases; unmatched bases: 13.